The clone carrying this TCR beta chain has just a few counts. Its antigen is not known. The data belong to a study of CD8 T cells in ankylosing spondylitis. Study-level findings and limits: Typical of ankylosing spondylitis blood, it appeared, was a TCR beta motif of roughly eight highly homologous variants.

V was pared by 0 bases and J by 10 bases, with 16 bases between. CDR1 is MGHRA, CDR2 YSYEKL, per germline. CDR3 size: 15 residues. TCRdb re-analysed the 5' RACE reads in MiXCR, keeping a single row per CDR3 protein. This table holds 400,000 to 450,000 distinct CDR3 sequences, 17% found once. This sequence was found in a male donor with ankylosing spondylitis. The rearrangement links TRBV4-1 to TRBJ1-5; possible D gene TRBD1, 5 bases. The sequenced material came from blood, either unsorted or a sorted T cell fraction (not recorded which). Written as DNA, the CDR3 is TGCGCCAGCAGCCAAGATGGGCAGGGTACGAGACCCCAGCATTTT. This encodes CASSQDGQGTRPQHF.